This is a list of T cell receptor beta chains from one sample in a study of blood T cells in healthy people across ages. TCRdb re-derived calls from the 5' RACE reads in MiXCR, one entry per CDR3 protein. The sample carries around 1,000,000 distinct CDR3 sequences, roughly two fifths recorded once. Sequenced: blood. Receptors originate from a young man in good health. Each CDR3 is given with its conserved first and last residue. The order of the fields is clone size, V gene, D gene, J gene, CDR3 DNA, CDR3 protein. A D gene is named only where the DNA matches it firmly. Expanded clones are given a class, and other clones once, few, many or no size at all.

>.|TRBV24-1|.|TRBJ2-1
TGTGCCACCAGTGTTAGGAGCACAGGGATTTTCTACAATGAGCAGTTCTTC
CATSVRSTGIFYNEQFF
>.|TRBV27|.|TRBJ2-1
TGTGCCAGCAGCGACGTTAGCGCCAACAATGAGCAGTTCTTC
CASSDVSANNEQFF
>few|TRBV7-6|TRBD1|TRBJ2-4
TGTGCCAGCAGCCTCGGGACAGGGGTCGTAGAGCAGTACTTC
CASSLGTGVVEQYF
>few|TRBV27|.|TRBJ2-7
TGTGCCAGCAGTCCCTCGGCAGGAGCCATGACCTACGAGCAGTACTTC
CASSPSAGAMTYEQYF
>.|TRBV5-8|.|TRBJ1-5
TGTGCCAGCAGCTTGGAAGCAGGGGTTCGGATTGGCAATCAGCCCCAGCATTTT
CASSLEAGVRIGNQPQHF
>few|TRBV2|.|TRBJ1-4
TGTGCCAGCAGTGAAGCACTCTTTGCAACTAATGAAAAACTGTTTTTT
CASSEALFATNEKLFF
>.|TRBV7-9|.|TRBJ2-7
TGTGCCAGCAGCTTAGCGCCCGAAAACGAGCAGTACTTC
CASSLAPENEQYF
>.|TRBV20-1|.|TRBJ1-2
TGCAGTACTAGATCCACTTATGGCTACACCTTC
CSTRSTYGYTF
>.|TRBV20-1|.|TRBJ2-1
TGCAGTGCTAATAGCCTAACCTACAATGAGCAGTTCTTC
CSANSLTYNEQFF
>.|TRBV6-1|TRBD1|TRBJ2-7
TGTGCCAGCAGAACGAACAGGGGTCCCACCTACGAGCAGTACTTC
CASRTNRGPTYEQYF
>few|TRBV10-2|TRBD2|TRBJ2-7
TGCGCCAGCAGTACACCCGAGGCGGGGGGGACTTACGAGCAGTACTTC
CASSTPEAGGTYEQYF
>.|TRBV11-2|.|TRBJ1-1
TGTGCCAGCAGCTTAAACGGCAAAGCTTTCTTT
CASSLNGKAFF
>many|TRBV7-9|.|TRBJ2-7
TGTGCCAGCAGCTTAGGGGTCTACGAGCAGTACTTC
CASSLGVYEQYF
>.|TRBV7-2|TRBD1|TRBJ1-4
TGTGCCAGCGGCCTACAGGGGATCTTCGGGGAAAAACTGTTTTTT
CASGLQGIFGEKLFF
>.|TRBV5-1|.|TRBJ1-4
TGCGCCAGCAGCTCGGCGGACAGCGCAACTAATGAAAAACTGTTTTTT
CASSSADSATNEKLFF
>.|TRBV20-1|.|TRBJ2-3
TGCAGTGCTAGTAACGTTCAGAAGTACACAGATACGCAGTATTTT
CSASNVQKYTDTQYF
>.|TRBV12-5|TRBD2|TRBJ2-1
TGTGCTAGTGGTTTGGGGCGGGGGGGACCCTACAATGAGCAGTTCTTC
CASGLGRGGPYNEQFF
>.|TRBV7-2|.|TRBJ1-4
TGTGCCAGCAGCGTAGGACAGAATAATGAAAAACTGTTTTTT
CASSVGQNNEKLFF
>.|TRBV7-9|.|TRBJ1-2
TGCGCCAGCAGCCATGAGGTCCATCCCTATTACTATGGCTACACCTTC
CASSHEVHPYYYGYTF
>few|TRBV10-3|.|TRBJ1-4
TGTGCCATCAGTGGAGGGGGAAATAATGAAAAACTGTTTTTT
CAISGGGNNEKLFF
>.|TRBV12-3/TRBV12-4|.|TRBJ1-5
TGTGCCAGCAGTCCATACCCTCTTGAAGCTGTAGGTCAGCCCCAGCATTTT
CASSPYPLEAVGQPQHF
>.|TRBV6-2/TRBV6-3|.|TRBJ2-2
TGTGCCAGCAGCGGGACTAACACCGGGGAGCTGTTTTTT
CASSGTNTGELFF
>.|TRBV14|.|TRBJ1-2
TGTGCCAGCAGGCGCACCGGGACACGCAACTATGGCTACACCTTC
CASRRTGTRNYGYTF
>.|TRBV20-1|.|TRBJ1-3
TGCAGTGCTAGAGGACAGGCGTCTGGAAACACCATATATTTT
CSARGQASGNTIYF
>few|TRBV6-5|.|TRBJ1-2
TGTGCCAGCACCGTCGGGCCAGATTATGGCTACACCTTC
CASTVGPDYGYTF
>many|TRBV12-3/TRBV12-4|TRBD1|TRBJ2-1
TGTGCCAGCAGCCAGAGACAGGGCTCCTACAATGAGCAGTTCTTC
CASSQRQGSYNEQFF
>.|TRBV7-9|.|TRBJ1-2
TGTGCCAGCAGCTCTTCGGGAAACTATGACTACACCTTC
CASSSSGNYDYTF
>few|TRBV4-3|.|TRBJ2-3
TGCGCCAGCAGCCAAGAGACTTGGGATACGCAGTATTTT
CASSQETWDTQYF
>.|TRBV29-1|TRBD1|TRBJ2-1
TGCAGCGTTGAAGATTCGGACAGGGGTTACGAGCAGTTCTTC
CSVEDSDRGYEQFF
>.|TRBV9|.|TRBJ1-1
TGTGCCAGCAGCGTAGGGACAGCGTTGGTCACTGAAGCTTTCTTT
CASSVGTALVTEAFF
>.|TRBV9|.|TRBJ1-6
TGTGCCAGCAGCCTCACGGGACCGAATTCACCCTTCCACTTT
CASSLTGPNSPFHF
>.|TRBV6-1|.|TRBJ1-4
TGTGCCAGCAGTGAAATGGACAGCGCAACTATCTATGGTGAAAAACTGTTTTTT
CASSEMDSATIYGEKLFF
>.|TRBV5-1|TRBD1|TRBJ1-1
TGCGCCAGCAGCCCCGGTGGACAGGTGGCTGAAGCTTTCTTT
CASSPGGQVAEAFF
>.|TRBV4-3|TRBD2|TRBJ2-3
TGCGCCAGCAGCCAAGAAGCGGGGGGGCAGACAGATACGCAGTATTTT
CASSQEAGGQTDTQYF
>.|TRBV20-1|.|TRBJ1-5
TGCAGTGCTAGTATGTTATCGGGACTAGGGGTCAATCAGCCCCAGCATTTT
CSASMLSGLGVNQPQHF